This TCR beta chain was sequenced for a study of T cells after yellow fever vaccination. Study-wide results and limits: By day 5 rather than day 15, the secondary response had peaked, though it was weaker. Abundant clonotypes from the bulk population could have been carried over as contaminants into FACS-sorted repertoires. Reappearing after the booster were most of the clones from primary vaccination (less than 97% CD4, around 88% CD8).

Generation of TCR cDNA used 5'RACE template switching (which added a universal primer site and UMIs). TCRdb recomputed calls from the 5' RACE reads with MiXCR, one row per CDR3 protein. The sample contains about 350,000 distinct CDR3 sequences, approximately 8% of which appear only once. Per the germline V gene, CDR1 is MNHNS and CDR2 is SASEGT. With 7 bases removed from V and 2 bases from J, the gap between germline ends came to 12 bases. The CDR3 contains 14 residues. Details on this clonotype: Antigen unknown.

The rearrangement uses TRBV6-1 and TRBJ1-3, with a tentative D call TRBD1 (5 bases). Sample: PBMCs, taken more than 35 days after the first yellow fever vaccination. The sequence derives from a man younger than 35 who received the YFV17D yellow fever vaccine. The DNA for the CDR3 is TGTGCCAGCATCGACTGGGGCGCTGGAAACACCATATATTTT. Translating gives CASIDWGAGNTIYF.